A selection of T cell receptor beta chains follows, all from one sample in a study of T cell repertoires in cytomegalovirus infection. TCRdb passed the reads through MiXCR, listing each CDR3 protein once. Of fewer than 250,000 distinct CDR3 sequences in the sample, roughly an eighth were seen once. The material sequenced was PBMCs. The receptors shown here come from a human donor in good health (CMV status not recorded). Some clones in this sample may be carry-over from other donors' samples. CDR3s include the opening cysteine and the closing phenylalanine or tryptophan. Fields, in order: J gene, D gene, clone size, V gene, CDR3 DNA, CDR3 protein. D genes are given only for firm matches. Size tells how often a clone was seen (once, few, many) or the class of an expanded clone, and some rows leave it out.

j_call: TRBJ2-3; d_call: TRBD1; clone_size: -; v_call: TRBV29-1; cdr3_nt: TGCAGCGTTACGGGACAGGGCCTTCGAGATACGCAGTATTTT; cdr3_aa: CSVTGQGLRDTQYF
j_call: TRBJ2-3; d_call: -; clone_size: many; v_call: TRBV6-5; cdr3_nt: TGTGCCAGCAGTTACGGCGACGCAGATACGCAGTATTTT; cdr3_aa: CASSYGDADTQYF
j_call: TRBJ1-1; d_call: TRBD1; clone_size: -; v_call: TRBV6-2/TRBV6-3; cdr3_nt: TGTGCCAGCAGTCGACGGAGAGGGGGCCTCGCGGGGACTGAAGCTTTCTTT; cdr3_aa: CASSRRRGGLAGTEAFF
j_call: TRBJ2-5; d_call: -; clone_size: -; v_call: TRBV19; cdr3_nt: TGTGCCAGTAGTACTGAAGTAGGAGAGACCCAGTACTTC; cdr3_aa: CASSTEVGETQYF
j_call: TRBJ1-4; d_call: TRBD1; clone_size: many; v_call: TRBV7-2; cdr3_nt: TGTGCCAGCAGCCACGGGACAGGGGAAGGGAATGAAAAACTGTTTTTT; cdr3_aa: CASSHGTGEGNEKLFF
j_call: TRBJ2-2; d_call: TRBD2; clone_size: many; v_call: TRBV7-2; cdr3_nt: TGTGCCAGCAGCTCAGCGGGGGGGCGGGACACCGGGGAGCTGTTTTTT; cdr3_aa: CASSSAGGRDTGELFF
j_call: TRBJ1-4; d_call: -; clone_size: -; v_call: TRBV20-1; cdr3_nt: TGCAGTGCTAGAGCGGACGGAGGACGGGATGAAAAACTGTTTTTT; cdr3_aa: CSARADGGRDEKLFF
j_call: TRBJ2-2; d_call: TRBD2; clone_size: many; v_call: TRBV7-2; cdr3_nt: TGTGCCAGCAAAGCGGGAGGGCCAGAAACCGGGGAGCTGTTTTTT; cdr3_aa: CASKAGGPETGELFF
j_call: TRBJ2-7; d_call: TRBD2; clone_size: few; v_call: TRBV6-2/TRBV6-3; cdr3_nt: TGTGCCAGCAGTTACTCGAACGAGCGGGGAATCTACGAGCAGTACTTC; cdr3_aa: CASSYSNERGIYEQYF
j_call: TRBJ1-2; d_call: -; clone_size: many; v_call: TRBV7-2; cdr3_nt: TGTGCCAGCAGCCAGTATTCCCGGGGCAATTCCTATGGCTACACCTTC; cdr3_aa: CASSQYSRGNSYGYTF
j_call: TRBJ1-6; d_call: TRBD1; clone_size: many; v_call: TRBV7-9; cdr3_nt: TGTGCCAGCAGCTTAGCCTCGACAGGGATTGAACCACCCCTCCACTTT; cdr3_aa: CASSLASTGIEPPLHF
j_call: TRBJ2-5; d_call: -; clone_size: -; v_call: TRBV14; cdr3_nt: TGTGCCAGCAGCCAAGTTGAGGGACGCAGACGGGAGACCCAGTACTTC; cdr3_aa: CASSQVEGRRRETQYF
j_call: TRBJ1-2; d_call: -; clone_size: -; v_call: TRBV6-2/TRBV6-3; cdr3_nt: TGTGCCAGCAGCCCGGACAGTTATGGCTACACCTTC; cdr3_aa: CASSPDSYGYTF
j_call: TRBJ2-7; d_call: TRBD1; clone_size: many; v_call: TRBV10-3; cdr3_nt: TGTGCCATCAGGGGACAGGGGACAAACGAGCAGTACTTC; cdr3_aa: CAIRGQGTNEQYF
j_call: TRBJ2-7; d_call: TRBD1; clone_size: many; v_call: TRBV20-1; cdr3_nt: TGCAGTGCCAAAACCGACAGGGGCTACGAGCAGTACTTC; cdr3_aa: CSAKTDRGYEQYF
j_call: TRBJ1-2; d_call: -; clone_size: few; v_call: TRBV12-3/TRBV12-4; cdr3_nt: TGTGCCAGCAGTTTAGCTGGGCACTATGGCTACACCTTC; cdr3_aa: CASSLAGHYGYTF
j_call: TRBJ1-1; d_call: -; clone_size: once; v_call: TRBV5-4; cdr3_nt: TGTGCCAGCAGCTTGATAGGGGCCCAAGAAACTTTCTTT; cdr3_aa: CASSLIGAQETFF
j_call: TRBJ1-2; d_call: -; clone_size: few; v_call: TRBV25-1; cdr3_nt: TGTGCCAGCCTCCCGGCCTTAGCTAACTATGGCTACACCTTC; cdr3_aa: CASLPALANYGYTF
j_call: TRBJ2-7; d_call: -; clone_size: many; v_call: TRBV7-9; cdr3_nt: TGTGCCAGCAGCCTGGGATACCTCTCGGACGAGCAGTACTTC; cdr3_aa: CASSLGYLSDEQYF
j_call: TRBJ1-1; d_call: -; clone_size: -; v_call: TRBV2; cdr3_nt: TGTGCCAGCAGTGATGTTCGGGGAGCTGAAGCTTTCTTT; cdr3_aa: CASSDVRGAEAFF
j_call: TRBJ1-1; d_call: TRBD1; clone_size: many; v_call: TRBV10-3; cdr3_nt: TGTGCCATCAGTGCCCCACCCGGGACAGGGGGGAACACTGAAGCTTTCTTT; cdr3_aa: CAISAPPGTGGNTEAFF
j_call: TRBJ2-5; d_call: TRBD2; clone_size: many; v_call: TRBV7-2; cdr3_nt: TGTGCCAGCAGCTTAGCTGCTGCGGGGGGCAGGGAGACCCAGTACTTC; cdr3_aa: CASSLAAAGGRETQYF
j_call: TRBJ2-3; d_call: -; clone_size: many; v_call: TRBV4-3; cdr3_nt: TGCGCCAGCAGCCAAGGGACAACCCAGGTTACGCAGTATTTT; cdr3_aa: CASSQGTTQVTQYF